This TCR beta chain is drawn from a study of vaccination effects on CD4 cells after COVID-19. Overall study context: Three convalescent patients were sampled both early and late post-vaccination. Post-vaccine sampling occurred a median 72 days after the second dose. General study findings and limits: Convalescent patients were scarce, and early post-infection timepoints were absent.

The culture ran for 10 days, and then CD4+ T cells were isolated. By PCR, the person was confirmed to have had SARS-CoV-2 infection between March and December 2020. The participants, recipients of two vaccine doses, got either BNT162b2 or mRNA-1273. The CDR3 is 16 amino acids. In germline, CDR1 is LGHDT, CDR2 YNNKEL (reference sequence). Trimming removed 1 base from V and 7 bases from J; junction bases left unmatched: 10. As concerns this clone: The antigen remains unidentified.

Generated by immunoSEQ multiplex PCR, the TCRdb table keeps only in-frame clones and is missing some. The data show approximately 40,000 clones, 76% seen once. This chain links TRBV3-1 (or the pseudogene TRBV3-2) with TRBJ1-2; 9 nucleotides agree with TRBD1. The source was CD4+ T cells from PBMCs cultured without peptide, collected after COVID-19 vaccination. This TCR derives from a human donor who had a prior SARS-CoV-2 infection. The CDR3 here is CASSQAPGQGWSGYTF. The CDR3 bases are TGTGCCAGCAGCCAAGCCCCGGGACAGGGTTGGAGTGGCTACACCTTC.